This entry concerns a single T cell receptor beta chain. It was with random hexamers that roughly 0.45 to 1 ug RNA was reverse transcribed. TCRdb ran MiXCR on the immunoSEQ multiplex PCR reads and lists one entry per CDR3 protein. The data show more than 95,000 distinct CDR3 sequences, 90% to 95% seen once. The data are from a study of CD8 T cells in Susac syndrome. Trimming took 6 bases from V and 1 from J, leaving 15 bases between them. The CDR3 has 15 amino acids. Germline V gives CDR1 MGHRA, CDR2 YSYEKL. This receptor was obtained from a human donor with multiple sclerosis. Sequencing input: CD4+ T cells from PBMCs. The chain carries TRBV4-1 and TRBJ1-1; D not resolved. In DNA form, the CDR3 reads TGCGCCAGCAGGGGAGTGGGGAGGCAGAACACTGAAGCTTTCTTT. Translated: CASRGVGRQNTEAFF.